This T cell receptor beta chain was found in a study of patients and donors after allogeneic stem cell transplantation. This clonotype was counted ten times or more. This CDR3 region has 11 residues. Germline-derived CDR1 and CDR2 are MNHEY and SVGEGT. Deletions cut 5 bases from V and 13 bases from J, with 12 bases between. TCRdb independently ran MiXCR on the RT-PCR reads; one entry per CDR3 protein. This table has some 880,000 distinct CDR3 sequences, under 20% appearing once. Sequenced input: blood, either unsorted or a sorted T cell fraction (not recorded which). The sequence derives from a human donor who was either an allogeneic HSCT recipient or a stem cell or donor lymphocyte infusion donor (not recorded which). It is not recorded whose cells these are; they may come from a transplant donor. V and J are TRBV6-2 or TRBV6-3 and TRBJ2-1; D perhaps matches TRBD1 (6 bases). The CDR3 loop is CASSPRTEQFF. The CDR3 coding sequence is TGTGCCAGCAGTCCGAGGACAGAACAGTTCTTC.